This T cell receptor (beta chain) is from a study of post-analysis software for immune sequencing data. Regarding the study as a whole: In patients, TRBV5-6, TRBV5-1 and TRBV20-1 belonged to five TRBV segments found more frequently than in controls.

Built from TCR beta cDNA, the libraries had unique molecular identifiers in them. Input amounts of about 0.85 to 10 million T cells were used. These gave around 500,000 cDNA molecules, so each molecule approximated one T cell. In TCRdb, the PCR reads were re-called with MiXCR into one record per CDR3 protein. The sample carries 450,000 to 650,000 distinct CDR3 sequences, roughly 47% recorded once. This CDR3 has 13 amino acids. The germline V and J ends were trimmed by 6 bases and 7 bases, with 13 bases remaining between them. Comments on this clonotype: No antigen is known for it.

The source material was blood. This TCR was recovered from a girl aged 5 to 17 with multiple sclerosis. This rearrangement joins TRBV12-3 or TRBV12-4 to TRBJ2-1; no clear D. CDR3 in DNA: TGTGCCAGCAGCATTATAAGCGAGAATGAGCAGTTCTTC. This sequence encodes CASSIISENEQFF.